The rows below give T cell receptor beta chains drawn from one sample of a study of post-analysis software for immune sequencing data. TCRdb re-called the PCR reads through MiXCR, storing one row per CDR3 protein. Of 750,000 to 950,000 distinct CDR3 sequences listed, 46% are singletons. The sample consisted of blood. The source of these receptors is a girl aged 5-17 years with multiple sclerosis. Each CDR3 is given with its conserved first and last residue. A D gene is named only where the DNA matches it firmly. For some rows the clone size is stated as once, few or many, or as a class when expanded; others skip it.

j_call d_call cdr3_length v_call clone_size cdr3_aa cdr3_nt
TRBJ1-3 TRBD1 16 TRBV12-3/TRBV12-4 - CASSLRQGLSGNTIYF TGTGCCAGCAGTCTACGACAGGGCCTCTCTGGAAACACCATATATTTT
TRBJ2-1 - 12 TRBV12-5 few CASGGSGTEQFF TGTGCTAGTGGCGGGTCGGGGACCGAGCAGTTCTTC
TRBJ2-1 TRBD1 15 TRBV6-1 - CASSGRQGARNEQFF TGTGCCAGCAGTGGGCGACAGGGGGCGCGGAATGAGCAGTTCTTC
TRBJ2-1 - 16 TRBV5-1 - CASSRDSWESLNEQFF TGCGCCAGCAGCAGGGACTCCTGGGAGAGTCTCAATGAGCAGTTCTTC
TRBJ1-1 TRBD1 13 TRBV12-3/TRBV12-4 few CASSRGQGARAFF TGTGCCAGCAGCCGGGGACAGGGGGCTCGGGCTTTCTTT
TRBJ1-5 - 14 TRBV5-5 - CASSPWEGNQPQHF TGTGCCAGCAGCCCCTGGGAAGGCAATCAGCCCCAGCATTTT
TRBJ2-1 - 12 TRBV27 - CASSFRDGGQFF TGTGCCAGCAGTTTCCGAGACGGGGGGCAGTTCTTC
TRBJ1-4 - 18 TRBV5-1 - CASSLHTLSGIGAEKLFF TGCGCCAGCAGCTTGCACACACTATCGGGGATAGGCGCTGAAAAACTGTTTTTT
TRBJ2-1 TRBD1 13 TRBV5-8 - CASSRKGTGLWFF TGTGCCAGCAGCCGCAAGGGGACAGGGCTTTGGTTCTTC
TRBJ2-4 - 16 TRBV7-2 - CASSLNQGLAKNIQYF TGTGCCAGCAGCTTAAACCAGGGCCTGGCCAAAAACATTCAGTACTTC
TRBJ2-1 TRBD2 16 TRBV7-9 - CASRASGRAGYNEQFF TGTGCCAGCCGGGCTAGCGGGAGGGCCGGCTACAATGAGCAGTTCTTC
TRBJ2-6 TRBD1 15 TRBV3-1 - CASSQDLTGSGVLTF TGTGCCAGCAGCCAAGACTTGACAGGGTCCGGCGTCCTGACTTTC
TRBJ2-4 TRBD2 14 TRBV20-1 - CSARVWRGENIQYF TGCAGTGCTAGAGTCTGGCGGGGGGAAAACATTCAGTACTTC
TRBJ2-1 - 13 TRBV4-3 - CASSQGTGNEQFF TGCGCCAGCAGCCAGGGGACGGGCAATGAGCAGTTCTTC
TRBJ2-5 - 13 TRBV7-7 few CASSRQDRETQYF TGTGCTAGCAGCCGACAGGACCGGGAGACCCAGTACTTC
TRBJ2-1 TRBD2 17 TRBV7-9 - CASSLPRTSGSNGEQFF TGTGCCAGCAGCCTACCCCGGACTAGCGGGAGCAATGGTGAGCAGTTCTTC
TRBJ1-4 TRBD1 18 TRBV4-1 - CASSPSVGGSGTNEKLFF TGCGCCAGCAGCCCCTCCGTAGGGGGCAGTGGTACTAATGAAAAACTGTTTTTT
TRBJ2-7 - 10 TRBV20-1 - CSANEGQQYF TGCAGTGCTAACGAGGGGCAGCAGTACTTC
TRBJ2-5 TRBD1 16 TRBV5-1 - CASSLRDRVNQETQYF TGCGCCAGCAGCTTGAGGGACAGGGTGAACCAAGAGACCCAGTACTTC
TRBJ2-7 - 14 TRBV21-1 - CASNSTSGKGEQYF TGTGCCAGCAACTCGACTAGCGGGAAAGGCGAGCAGTACTTC
TRBJ2-3 - 15 TRBV5-5 - CASSSRREPGDTQYF TGTGCCAGCAGCTCCCGGAGAGAGCCTGGAGATACGCAGTATTTT
TRBJ1-5 - 13 TRBV20-1 - CSASRESNQPQHF TGCAGTGCTAGTCGGGAATCCAATCAGCCCCAGCATTTT
TRBJ2-1 TRBD2 14 TRBV6-2/TRBV6-3 - CASTSSLGRGGQFF TGTGCCAGCACTTCTTCTCTGGGACGCGGGGGGCAGTTCTTC
TRBJ2-7 TRBD1 15 TRBV18 - CASSPGTGGGYEQYF TGTGCCAGCTCACCCGGGACAGGGGGCGGATACGAGCAGTACTTC
TRBJ2-3 TRBD1 20 TRBV11-3 - CASSYPTWSDRASSTDTQYF TGTGCCAGCAGTTACCCGACCTGGAGCGACAGGGCCTCTAGCACAGATACGCAGTATTTT
TRBJ2-1 - 13 TRBV19 - CASSISTGTEQFF TGTGCCAGTAGTATCAGTACCGGGACAGAGCAGTTCTTC
TRBJ1-2 - 13 TRBV6-5 few CASSYGGWNGYTF TGTGCCAGCAGTTATGGCGGGTGGAATGGCTACACCTTC
TRBJ2-5 - 16 TRBV7-3 - CASSLGRPRAGETQYF TGTGCCAGCAGCCTAGGAAGACCGCGGGCGGGGGAGACCCAGTACTTC
TRBJ2-7 - 14 TRBV27 - CASSFGGPTGEQYF TGTGCCAGCAGTTTCGGGGGCCCCACAGGGGAGCAGTACTTC
TRBJ2-1 TRBD2 18 TRBV3-1 - CASSQARASGASSDEQFF TGTGCCAGCAGCCAAGCAAGGGCTAGCGGAGCGTCAAGCGATGAGCAGTTCTTC
TRBJ2-7 - 12 TRBV20-1 - CSANGPTYEQYF TGCAGTGCTAACGGGCCAACCTACGAGCAGTACTTC
TRBJ1-2 - 14 TRBV6-5 few CASRPLAALYGYTF TGTGCCAGCAGACCCCTGGCAGCACTCTATGGCTACACCTTC
TRBJ1-2 TRBD1 19 TRBV29-1 - CSVEDIGFEDRAFGHGYTF TGCAGCGTTGAAGATATTGGTTTCGAGGACAGGGCCTTTGGACATGGCTACACCTTC
TRBJ2-5 - 13 TRBV18 few CASSESAQETQYF TGTGCCAGCTCCGAATCAGCGCAAGAGACCCAGTACTTC
TRBJ2-1 - 13 TRBV6-6 - CASFGVDYNEQFF TGTGCCAGTTTCGGGGTGGACTACAATGAGCAGTTCTTC
TRBJ2-3 TRBD1 17 TRBV28 - CASSLRPGQGLADTQYF TGTGCCAGCAGTTTACGCCCAGGACAGGGGCTCGCAGATACGCAGTATTTT
TRBJ2-6 - 15 TRBV6-5 - CASSSAFSGANVLTF TGTGCCAGCAGTTCCGCCTTCTCTGGGGCCAACGTCCTGACTTTC
TRBJ2-1 TRBD2 17 TRBV27 - CASSKGLAGIVYNEQFF TGTGCCAGCTCAAAAGGACTAGCGGGAATAGTTTACAATGAGCAGTTCTTC
TRBJ2-5 TRBD1 13 TRBV10-3 few CATTQGLEETQYF TGTGCCACCACACAGGGGCTCGAAGAGACCCAGTACTTC
TRBJ1-2 - 13 TRBV20-1 once CSAADSDRLGYTF TGCAGTGCTGCCGACAGCGACAGGCTTGGCTACACCTTC
TRBJ1-2 - 14 TRBV10-3 few CAISPRQADYGYTF TGTGCCATCAGCCCCAGACAGGCGGACTATGGCTACACCTTC
TRBJ2-5 - 17 TRBV5-1 few CASSLGPSLVSRETQYF TGCGCCAGCAGCTTGGGTCCGAGCCTCGTTAGCCGTGAGACCCAGTACTTC
TRBJ2-5 - 14 TRBV6-5 - CASSYSGGPETRYF TGTGCCAGCAGTTACAGTGGGGGGCCGGAGACCCGGTACTTC
TRBJ1-2 - 12 TRBV7-2 - CASSYTGTDYTF TGTGCCAGCAGCTATACAGGGACGGACTACACCTTC
TRBJ1-2 - 14 TRBV27 - CASSLSGGSNGYTF TGTGCCAGCAGTTTATCTGGGGGCTCGAATGGCTACACCTTC
TRBJ2-7 - 13 TRBV12-3/TRBV12-4 few CASSSGVLHEQYF TGTGCCAGCAGTTCGGGGGTGCTCCACGAGCAGTACTTC
TRBJ2-1 TRBD2 16 TRBV4-3 - CASSHSLADTYNEQFF TGCGCCAGCAGCCACTCACTAGCGGATACCTACAATGAGCAGTTCTTC
TRBJ1-1 TRBD1 14 TRBV5-1 few CASGSGQPNTEAFF TGCGCCAGCGGCTCGGGACAGCCGAACACTGAAGCTTTCTTT
TRBJ2-3 - 16 TRBV20-1 - CSARDWGRMVTDTQYF TGCAGTGCTAGAGATTGGGGGAGGATGGTCACAGATACGCAGTATTTT
TRBJ2-7 - 16 TRBV6-2/TRBV6-3 few CASSPWGRMISYEQYF TGTGCCAGCAGTCCGTGGGGGCGGATGATCTCCTACGAGCAGTACTTC
TRBJ2-7 TRBD2 14 TRBV20-1 once CSALPGLAVYEQYF TGCAGTGCCCTACCGGGACTAGCGGTTTACGAGCAGTACTTC
TRBJ2-7 - 12 TRBV7-6 - CASSIGTLEQYF TGTGCCAGCAGCATCGGTACCCTAGAGCAGTACTTC
TRBJ2-7 - 16 TRBV6-5 - CASSPDRGSSYNEQYF TGTGCCAGCAGTCCCGACAGAGGGAGCTCCTACAATGAGCAGTACTTC
TRBJ2-1 - 13 TRBV5-1 few CASSSSTGNEQFF TGCGCCAGCAGCTCCTCGACAGGCAATGAGCAGTTCTTC
TRBJ2-7 - 16 TRBV9 - CASSVGYRTDSYEQYF TGTGCCAGCAGCGTAGGTTATCGGACGGATTCCTACGAGCAGTACTTC
TRBJ2-1 - 14 TRBV5-1 - CASSLAAVSNEQFF TGCGCCAGCAGCTTGGCCGCGGTGAGCAATGAGCAGTTCTTC